The 8 T cell receptor beta chains below come from one sample, sequenced in a study of blood T cell repertoires in COVID-19. Here immunoSEQ multiplex PCR was the method, and the copy in TCRdb shows in-frame clones only, minus some. In the table there are about 44,000 clones, around four fifths of which are singletons. Sequencing was done on a sample of peripheral blood. These TCRs come from a human donor in a cohort sampled during active COVID-19.

The V and J genes are TRBV7-9 and TRBJ2-7; D is unresolved. Trimming cost V 0 bases and J 5 bases, with 8 bases left between them. The CDR3 sequence is 13 residues long. Germline V gene lookup returns CDR1 SEHNR and CDR2 FQNEAQ (reference sequence). CDR3 protein: CASSLAVVDEQYF. Here the CDR3 DNA reads TGTGCCAGCAGCTTAGCCGTAGTCGACGAGCAGTACTTC. The full variable domain, rest sourced from reference TRBV7-9 and TRBJ2-7, is DTGVSQNPRHKITKRGQNVTFRCDPISEHNRLYWYRQTLGQGPEFLTYFQNEAQLEKSRLLSDRFSAERPKGSFSTLEIQRTEQGDSAMYLCASSLAVVDEQYFGPGTRLTVT.

The J gene is TRBJ2-2, the V gene TRBV6-4; a weak D match, TRBD1 (5 bases). The germline V and J ends were trimmed by 3 bases and 2 bases, with 7 bases remaining between them. The CDR3 length is 14 residues. In germline, CDR1 is MRHNA, CDR2 SNTAGT. CDR3 in DNA: TGTGCCAGCAGTGAAGACAGAAACACCGGGGAGCTGTTTTTT. Translating gives CASSEDRNTGELFF.

The genes are TRBV5-5 and TRBJ1-2, with TRBD1 matching 7 bases. Germline-derived CDR1 and CDR2 are SGHKS and YYEKEE (reference sequence). V lost 0 bases to trimming and J lost 4 bases; unmatched junction nucleotides: 6. The length of the CDR3 is 15 residues. For the CDR3, the DNA is TGTGCCAGCAGCTTGGATCCAGGGGGAACCTATGGCTACACCTTC. It yields the protein CASSLDPGGTYGYTF.

The chain recombines TRBV11-2 with TRBJ2-4, with 9 bases aligning to TRBD2. J was trimmed by 16 bases and V by 6 bases; bases with no gene match: 16. Germline values: CDR1 SGHAT, CDR2 FQNNGV. The CDR3 is made up of 14 amino acids. CDR3 in DNA: TGTGCCAGCAGTCCAAGCGGACTAGCGAGTATGCTTTACTTC. Translating gives CASSPSGLASMLYF.

V gene TRBV4-1 combines with J gene TRBJ1-1; no clear D. V was trimmed by 4 bases and J by 10 bases, leaving 13 bases between them. The CDR3 length is 12 residues. Germline CDR1 is MGHRA and CDR2 is YSYEKL. In DNA, the CDR3 is TGCGCCAGCAGCCGAACGGGAGACGGAGCTTTCTTT. It is translated as CASSRTGDGAFF.

The DNA for the CDR3 is TGTGCCAGCTCACCCCGACCGGGGAACTATGGCTACACCTTC. As protein: CASSPRPGNYGYTF. This chain connects TRBV18 to TRBJ1-2; D is ambiguous. The germline V gene has CDR1 KGHSH and CDR2 LQKENI. This CDR3 is 14 amino acids long. The V gene lost 3 bases and the J gene lost 2 bases, with 10 bases spanning the gap. Complete variable domain (other parts from reference TRBV18 and TRBJ1-2): NAGVMQNPRHLVRRRGQEARLRCSPMKGHSHVYWYRQLPEEGLKFMVYLQKENIIDESGMPKERFSAEFPKEGPSILRIQQVVRGDSAAYFCASSPRPGNYGYTFGSGTRLTVV.

The J gene is TRBJ2-2, the V gene TRBV6-6; 11 positions match TRBD2. Germline-derived CDR1 and CDR2 are MNHNY and SVGAGI (reference sequence). CDR3 length: 16 amino acids. V lost 2 bases and J lost 6; bases outside the gene matches: 5. CDR3 bases: TGTGCCAGCAGTTACAACCCTAGCGGGGGGTCCGGGGAGCTGTTTTTT. Translated: CASSYNPSGGSGELFF.

This chain uses TRBV4-1 with TRBJ2-1; 12 nucleotides line up with TRBD2. The CDR3 length is 15 residues. The germline CDR1 and CDR2 sequences are MGHRA and YSYEKL. Trimming cost V 4 bases and J 7 bases; bases outside gene matches: 5. The CDR3 is CASSLLAGGQNEQFF. The CDR3 bases are TGCGCCAGCAGCCTTCTAGCGGGGGGGCAGAATGAGCAGTTCTTC.